This TCR beta chain was recovered during a study of cytomegalovirus exposure and HLA in healthy donors. General study points: Altogether, more than 150 TCR beta chains were recorded as cytomegalovirus-associated.

J lost 3 bases, V lost 5 bases, and 5 bases had no gene match. The length of the CDR3 is 15 residues. CDR1 KGHSH and CDR2 LQKENI come from the germline V gene. Points on this clone: Its antigen remains unknown.

While unrecorded immune exposures were likely, the donors were nominally healthy when sampled. The PCR employed 60 Vbeta primers together with 13 Jbeta primers. Method: immunoSEQ multiplex PCR; TCRdb's copy keeps in-frame clones and lacks some. The sample has 240,000 or so clones, over 80% seen once. The V gene is TRBV18, the J gene TRBJ2-7; 12 bases fit TRBD2. This sequence originates from a woman aged 35 to 49 in good health and CMV-seropositive. The sample taken for sequencing was PBMCs. The CDR3 is CASSSTSGGIYEQYF. In DNA, the CDR3 is TGTGCCAGCTCATCGACTAGCGGGGGAATCTACGAGCAGTACTTC. Full variable domain (outside the CDR3, taken from reference TRBV18 and TRBJ2-7): NAGVMQNPRHLVRRRGQEARLRCSPMKGHSHVYWYRQLPEEGLKFMVYLQKENIIDESGMPKERFSAEFPKEGPSILRIQQVVRGDSAAYFCASSSTSGGIYEQYFGPGTRLTVT.